The 18 T cell receptor beta chains below were found in one sample sequenced in a study of cytomegalovirus exposure and HLA in healthy donors. PCR primers comprised 60 Vbeta and 13 Jbeta primers. Method: immunoSEQ multiplex PCR; TCRdb's copy keeps in-frame clones and lacks some. The repertoire holds around 180,000 clones, with around 80% as singletons. The sequencing input was PBMCs. Receptor source: a woman aged 18-29 years in good health and CMV-seropositive.

The chain carries TRBV6-1 and TRBJ1-6; D remains ambiguous. Trimming removed 6 bases at V and 7 bases at J, with 10 bases between. CDR3 length: 13 amino acids. Germline CDR1 MNHNS, CDR2 SASEGT. For the CDR3, the DNA is TGTGCCAGCAGGAGGGAAAGAAATTCACCCCTCCACTTT. This translates into CASRRERNSPLHF.

The gene calls are TRBV28 and TRBJ2-5, with 9 bases lining up with TRBD2. Germline V lookup: CDR1 MDHEN, CDR2 SYDVKM. The CDR3 sequence is 18 residues long. Trimming removed 8 bases from V and 5 bases from J; junction bases left unmatched: 21. The CDR3 spells CASPPAGVAGDVRETQYF. CDR3 bases: TGTGCCAGCCCCCCCGCGGGGGTAGCGGGGGATGTACGGGAGACCCAGTACTTC.

This clone came up a few times. The chain links TRBV7-7 to TRBJ2-2; 7 bases are shared with TRBD1. The germline CDR1 and CDR2 sequences are SSHAT and FNYEAQ (reference sequence). Trimming at V came to 4 bases and at J to 4 bases, leaving 9 bases not matched to a gene. The CDR3 extends over 16 amino acids. The CDR3: CASSSIGGAGTGELFF. CDR3 DNA: TGTGCCAGCAGCTCTATAGGGGGCGCGGGCACCGGGGAGCTGTTTTTT.

V and J are TRBV7-3 and TRBJ2-3; 12 bases align to TRBD2. CDR1 SGHTA and CDR2 FQGTGA come from the germline V gene. Trimming at V came to 5 bases and at J to 0 bases, leaving 6 bases not matched to a gene. The CDR3 has 17 residues. The CDR3 DNA is TGTGCCAGCAGCCCGAGACTAGCGGGGGATAGCACAGATACGCAGTATTTT. Its protein is CASSPRLAGDSTDTQYF.

The chain joins TRBV7-9 to TRBJ2-1, with 10 bases aligning to TRBD2. There are 16 residues in the CDR3. Germline V gives CDR1 SEHNR, CDR2 FQNEAQ (reference sequence). V was pared by 2 bases and J by 4 bases, with 5 bases of the junction left unmatched. CDR3 sequence (DNA): TGTGCCAGCAGCTTAAGAGCTAGCGGGGGTTACAATGAGCAGTTCTTC. Protein: CASSLRASGGYNEQFF.

V gene TRBV11-2 combines with J gene TRBJ1-3; TRBD1 might be the D (5 bases). CDR3 size: 15 residues. Trimming cost V 3 bases and J 4 bases, with 13 bases left between them. Per germline, CDR1 SGHAT and CDR2 FQNNGV. CDR3 protein: CASSFQMGQGNTIYF. The DNA for the CDR3 is TGTGCCAGCAGCTTTCAAATGGGGCAGGGAAACACCATATATTTT.

The chain links TRBV5-1 to TRBJ2-3; no clear D. Trimming left V 2 bases short and J 6 bases short, with 19 bases between. From germline, CDR1 is SGHRS and CDR2 YFSETQ. The CDR3 consists of 16 residues. The chain's CDR3 is CASSFTLYNRVDTQYF. DNA for the CDR3: TGCGCCAGCAGCTTCACCCTATATAACCGTGTGGATACGCAGTATTTT.

This rearrangement joins TRBV9 to TRBJ1-1, with 9 bases matching TRBD1. Germline assignment: CDR1 SGDLS and CDR2 YYNGEE. Trimming at V came to 7 bases and at J to 0 bases, leaving 1 base not matched to a gene. The CDR3 is 13 residues long. In DNA, the CDR3 is TGTGCCAGCGGACAGGGGATGAACACTGAAGCTTTCTTT. Protein sequence: CASGQGMNTEAFF.

CDR3 nucleotide sequence: TGCGCCAGCAGCCAAGTCGGGGTCGGCACTGAAGCTTTCTTT. Protein product: CASSQVGVGTEAFF. The V and J genes are TRBV4-3 and TRBJ1-1; D is uncertain. The germline V gene has CDR1 LGHNA and CDR2 YSLEER. The CDR3 length is 14 residues. V was cut by 1 base and J by 4 bases, with 10 bases left in between.

This clone has more than one count but fewer than ten. This chain joins TRBV9 and TRBJ2-3, with D perhaps matching TRBD1 (5 bases). Germline lookup yields CDR1 SGDLS and CDR2 YYNGEE. V was clipped by 3 bases and J by 0 bases, with 11 bases between them. This CDR3 has 15 amino acids. CDR3 sequence: CASSGRQRSTDTQYF. The CDR3 coding sequence is TGTGCCAGCAGCGGACGACAGAGAAGCACAGATACGCAGTATTTT.

This clone has a single count. The V call is TRBV6-5, the J call TRBJ1-6; 9 nucleotides agree with TRBD1. V was pared by 6 bases and J by 7 bases, with 4 bases of the junction left unmatched. The CDR3 runs 14 residues. The germline CDR1 and CDR2 sequences are MNHEY and SVGAGI. DNA of the CDR3: TGTGCCAGCAGAAACGGACAGGGGAATTCACCCCTCCACTTT. This codes for CASRNGQGNSPLHF.

The chain has TRBV7-9 and TRBJ1-1, with TRBD1 identical over 7 bases. Trimming cost V 5 bases and J 3 bases; bases outside gene matches: 9. The CDR3 contains 15 residues. Germline V gene lookup returns CDR1 SEHNR and CDR2 FQNEAQ (reference sequence). CDR3 region: CASSPRQGLDTEAFF. CDR3 nucleotide sequence: TGTGCCAGCAGCCCCCGACAGGGTTTAGACACTGAAGCTTTCTTT. Full variable domain (remainder filled in from reference TRBV7-9 and TRBJ1-1): DTGVSQNPRHKITKRGQNVTFRCDPISEHNRLYWYRQTLGQGPEFLTYFQNEAQLEKSRLLSDRFSAERPKGSFSTLEIQRTEQGDSAMYLCASSPRQGLDTEAFFGQGTRLTVV.

V gene TRBV13 combines with J gene TRBJ1-5; 9 bases are a match to TRBD1. Per germline, CDR1 PRHDT and CDR2 FYEKMQ (reference sequence). This CDR3 has 14 amino acids. With 5 bases clipped from V and 7 bases from J, the junction kept 6 bases outside the gene matches. The CDR3 protein is CASSADRGGQPQHF. As DNA, the CDR3 is TGTGCCAGCAGCGCGGACAGGGGAGGACAGCCCCAGCATTTT.

V usage is TRBV6-5 and J usage is TRBJ1-5; D remains ambiguous. The length of the CDR3 is 13 residues. Germline V gene lookup returns CDR1 MNHEY and CDR2 SVGAGI. Trimming left V 2 bases short and J 4 bases short, with 6 bases between. CDR3 protein: CASSYQANQPQHF. The DNA of the CDR3 is TGTGCCAGCAGTTACCAAGCGAATCAGCCCCAGCATTTT.

The V and J genes are TRBV5-1 and TRBJ1-6; no definite D call. The CDR3 totals 15 residues. Trimming shortened V by 0 bases and J by 4 bases, and 8 bases separated the two germline ends. Germline V gives CDR1 SGHRS, CDR2 YFSETQ. The CDR3: CASSLVSGYNSPLHF. In DNA form, the CDR3 reads TGCGCCAGCAGCTTGGTTTCCGGTTATAATTCACCCCTCCACTTT.

This clone was seen a handful of times. The J gene is TRBJ2-1, the V gene TRBV4-1; 7 bases are a match to TRBD1. Per the germline V gene, CDR1 is MGHRA and CDR2 is YSYEKL. Trimming took 0 bases from V and 2 from J; bases not matched to a gene: 1. The CDR3 sequence is 15 residues long. The CDR3 loop is CASSQDRGPYNEQFF. The DNA of the CDR3 is TGCGCCAGCAGCCAAGATAGGGGGCCCTACAATGAGCAGTTCTTC.

Note on this clone: At one end, the junction sequence differs from germline, possibly due to a read error. V and J are TRBV6-6 and TRBJ2-7; possible D gene TRBD2, 6 bases. Germline CDR1 reads MNHNY; CDR2 reads SVGAGI (reference sequence). This CDR3 has 16 amino acids. The CDR3 nucleotides read TGTGCCAGCAGCGGGGCGTTGTCGGAGGGACCCCCCCTTTGGAACTTC. The encoded protein is CASSGALSEGPPLWNF.

This clone showed up just a few times. The CDR3 spells CASSLEQGANTGELFF. In DNA, the CDR3 is TGCGCCAGCAGCTTAGAACAGGGGGCGAACACCGGGGAGCTGTTTTTT. The V gene is TRBV5-1, the J gene TRBJ2-2; TRBD1 agrees at 8 bases. This CDR3 spans 16 amino acids. CDR1 SGHRS and CDR2 YFSETQ come from the germline V gene. Trimming at V came to 2 bases and at J to 0 bases, leaving 3 bases not matched to a gene.